The rows below give T cell receptor beta chains drawn from one sample of a study of OX40 agonist ivuxolimab in advanced cancers. The protocol was immunoSEQ multiplex PCR, while the TCRdb copy is restricted to in-frame clones and leaves out a portion. The sample has 30,000 to 40,000 clones, 80% to 85% seen once. The sample in question was CD4+ or CD8+ T cells sorted from blood, obtained in a trial of the OX40 agonist ivuxolimab. The receptors shown here come from an adult with an advanced solid tumor such as melanoma, head and neck, liver or kidney cancer. Both conserved end residues are part of each CDR3. D genes are given only for firm matches. Expanded clones get a size class; other rows say once, few or many, or leave the size out.

clone_size d_call j_call v_call cdr3_aa cdr3_nt
. . TRBJ1-1 TRBV7-9 CASSLGSTPGVAFF TGTGCCAGCAGCTTAGGCTCTACCCCGGGGGTAGCTTTCTTT
once . TRBJ1-1 TRBV6-1 CASSDGGTGQGAFF TGTGCCAGCAGTGATGGGGGGACTGGTCAGGGAGCTTTCTTT
. TRBD1 TRBJ1-4 TRBV2 CASSWTGPNEKLFF TGTGCCAGCAGTTGGACAGGGCCTAATGAAAAACTGTTTTTT
few . TRBJ2-2 TRBV4-1 CASQPLRLVAGELFF TGCGCCAGTCAGCCCCTTCGACTAGTCGCCGGGGAGCTGTTTTTT
. . TRBJ1-1 TRBV10-1 CASRNRVDTEAFF TGCGCCAGCAGGAACAGGGTGGACACTGAAGCTTTCTTT
once . TRBJ1-2 TRBV18 CASSPRTDLFGYTF TGTGCCAGCTCACCCCGGACAGATCTTTTTGGCTACACCTTC
. . TRBJ1-2 TRBV30 CAWSWGRNGYTF TGTGCCTGGAGTTGGGGGCGAAATGGCTACACCTTC
. . TRBJ1-3 TRBV10-3 CAIRASVESSGNTIYF TGTGCCATCAGGGCCTCGGTGGAAAGCTCTGGAAACACCATATATTTT
. TRBD2 TRBJ2-3 TRBV9 CASNLAGDTDTQYF TGTGCCAGCAACCTAGCGGGAGACACAGATACGCAGTATTTT
. TRBD1 TRBJ2-3 TRBV7-3 CASSSRGTGGHTDTQYF TGTGCCAGCAGCTCACGTGGGACAGGGGGCCACACAGATACGCAGTATTTT
. . TRBJ2-3 TRBV11-2 CASSLSSREAQYF TGTGCCAGCAGCTTATCTAGCAGGGAAGCGCAGTATTTT
. . TRBJ1-1 TRBV5-1 CASSLGWRGIRNTEAFF TGCGCCAGCAGCTTGGGTTGGAGGGGGATCCGGAACACTGAAGCTTTCTTT
once TRBD2 TRBJ2-3 TRBV18 CASALFPSGSSTDTQYF TGTGCCAGCGCCCTCTTTCCTAGCGGGAGTAGCACAGATACGCAGTATTTT
few . TRBJ1-3 TRBV9 CASSAAGGSGNTIYF TGTGCCAGCAGCGCAGCGGGGGGCTCTGGAAACACCATATATTTT
. . TRBJ2-3 TRBV7-6 CASSLRGAGGGTDTQYF TGTGCCAGCAGCTTAAGAGGAGCGGGCGGAGGCACAGATACGCAGTATTTT
. . TRBJ1-1 TRBV6-5 CASSYSGVDTEAFF TGTGCCAGCAGTTACTCGGGGGTCGACACTGAAGCTTTCTTT
. TRBD1 TRBJ2-2 TRBV12-5 CASGKGQGDGELFF TGTGCTAGTGGTAAGGGACAGGGAGACGGGGAGCTGTTTTTT
. . TRBJ1-4 TRBV5-8 CASSQPRGTNEKLFF TGTGCCAGCAGCCAGCCCCGGGGTACTAATGAAAAACTGTTTTTT
. . TRBJ1-2 TRBV2 CASSTGSCTF TGTGCCAGCAGTACAGGTTCCTGCACCTTC
. . TRBJ1-2 TRBV28 CASLGDSGYTF TGTGCCAGCTTGGGAGACAGTGGCTACACCTTC
. TRBD1 TRBJ1-5 TRBV27 CASSATGVQPQHF TGTGCCAGCAGTGCGACAGGGGTTCAGCCCCAGCATTTT
. . TRBJ1-3 TRBV30 CAWNGGGNTIYF TGTGCCTGGAACGGAGGGGGAAACACCATATATTTT
. . TRBJ1-1 TRBV7-9 CASSPGYTGMIMNTEAFF TGTGCCAGCAGCCCCGGCTACACAGGGATGATCATGAACACTGAAGCTTTCTTT
. . TRBJ2-7 TRBV21-1 CASSDVPGQESYEQYF TGTGCCAGCAGTGACGTCCCCGGACAGGAATCCTACGAGCAGTACTTC
. TRBD1 TRBJ2-3 TRBV7-9 CASSSIPGTGGTDTQYF TGTGCCAGCAGCTCGATCCCCGGGACAGGGGGCACAGATACGCAGTATTTT
. . TRBJ2-5 TRBV7-2 CASSATSQGRETQYF TGTGCCAGCAGCGCCACGAGTCAGGGGCGGGAGACCCAGTACTTC
. . TRBJ2-5 TRBV7-2 CASSLATFDRPQQYF TGTGCCAGCAGCTTAGCGACTTTCGACAGGCCGCAGCAGTACTTC
. . TRBJ1-5 TRBV4-3 CASSQDGLSQPQHF TGCGCCAGCAGCCAAGATGGACTGAGTCAGCCCCAGCATTTT
. . TRBJ1-3 TRBV6-6 CASSSTAWVNTIYF TGTGCCAGCAGTTCTACAGCGTGGGTAAACACCATATATTTT
. TRBD1 TRBJ1-1 TRBV9 CASSPRQGPTEAFF TGTGCCAGCAGCCCCCGACAGGGGCCAACTGAAGCTTTCTTT